This T cell receptor (beta chain) originates from a study of blood T cell repertoires in COVID-19. The method was immunoSEQ multiplex PCR; TCRdb's version includes in-frame clones alone and lacks a portion of them. The data hold over 60,000 clones, with around 82% observed a single time. V shed 1 base and J 6 bases; nucleotides not matched to a gene: 10. This CDR3 is built from 18 residues. The germline V gene encodes CDR1 GTSNPN and CDR2 SVGIG (reference sequence). V gene TRBV30 combines with J gene TRBJ1-6; 12 bases map to TRBD1. The sequenced sample consisted of peripheral blood. The sequence was collected from a man older than 75 with active or convalescent COVID-19. CDR3 sequence reads: CAWSGGTGGRPRNSPLHF. CDR3 coding DNA: TGTGCCTGGAGTGGCGGGACAGGGGGCCGTCCCCGTAATTCACCCCTCCACTTT.